This entry is about one TCR beta chain. Its specificity is unknown. The CDR3 loop spans 14 amino acids. CDR1 SEHNR and CDR2 FQNEAQ come from the germline V gene (reference sequence). V lost 6 bases and J lost 5; bases outside the gene matches: 9. The data were taken from a study of post-analysis software for immune sequencing data. Across the whole study: Patients with relapsing-remitting, secondary progressive and progressive-relapsing multiple sclerosis courses were all represented.

Study results and caveats: With TRBV5-6, TRBV5-1 and TRBV20-1 included, 4 or 5 TRBV segments were more frequent in patients than in controls.

Carried by the TCR beta cDNA libraries were unique molecular identifiers. TCRdb ran MiXCR on the PCR reads and lists one entry per CDR3 protein. The sample has 650,000 to 900,000 distinct CDR3 sequences, around 46% seen once. This sequence originates from a girl aged 5 to 17 with multiple sclerosis. Sequenced sample: blood. The chain combines TRBV7-9 with TRBJ2-7; 8 bases align to TRBD1. The CDR3 nucleotides are TGTGCCAGCAGTACCGGGACAGGAATCAACGAGCAGTACTTC. It codes for CASSTGTGINEQYF.